The present T cell receptor (beta chain) was sequenced within a study of PD-L1 blockade in urothelial cancer. Turning to the study itself: Male patients with bladder-origin urothelial cancer numbered about 90% of the roughly 29. Per blood sample, T cells had a median of about 130,000.

Data came from immunoSEQ multiplex PCR; TCRdb stores just in-frame clones and leaves some out. The profile shows 45,000 to 50,000 clones, approximately 89% of them singletons. V was clipped by 9 bases and J by 3 bases; unmatched bases: 12. Germline V gene sequence: CDR1 LNHNV, CDR2 YYDKDF (reference sequence). The CDR3 sequence is 15 residues long. This TCR came from a man older than 75 with urothelial cancer. This specimen was PBMCs, taken around atezolizumab (anti-PD-L1) treatment. This sequence joins TRBV15 and TRBJ2-7, with 9 bases aligning to TRBD1. In DNA, the CDR3 is TGTGCCACTCAACAGGGGGCCGGGGAGGTCTACGAGCAGTACTTC. Translated: CATQQGAGEVYEQYF.